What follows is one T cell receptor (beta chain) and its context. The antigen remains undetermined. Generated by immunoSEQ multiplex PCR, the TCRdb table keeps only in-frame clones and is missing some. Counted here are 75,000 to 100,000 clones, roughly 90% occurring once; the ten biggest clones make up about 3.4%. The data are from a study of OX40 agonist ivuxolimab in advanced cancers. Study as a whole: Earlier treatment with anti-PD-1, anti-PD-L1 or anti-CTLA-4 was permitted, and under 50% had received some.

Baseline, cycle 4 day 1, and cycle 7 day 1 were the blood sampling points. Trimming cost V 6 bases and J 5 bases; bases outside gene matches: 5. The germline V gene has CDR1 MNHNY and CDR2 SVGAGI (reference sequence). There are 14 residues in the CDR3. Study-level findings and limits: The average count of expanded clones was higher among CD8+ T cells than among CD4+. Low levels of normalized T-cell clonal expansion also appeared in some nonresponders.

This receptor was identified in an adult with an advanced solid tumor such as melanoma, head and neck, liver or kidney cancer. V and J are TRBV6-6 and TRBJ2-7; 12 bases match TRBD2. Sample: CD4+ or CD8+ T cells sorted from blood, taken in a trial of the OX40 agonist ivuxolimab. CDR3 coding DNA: TGTGCCAGCAGCCAACTAGCGGGGGGCGACGAGCAGTACTTC. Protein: CASSQLAGGDEQYF.